The 4 T cell receptor beta chains presented below share a single source sample, sequenced in a study of shared clonotypes between healthy human individuals. Libraries were prepared by immunoSEQ multiplex PCR; TCRdb keeps only in-frame clonotypes and omits some of them. The sample includes fewer than 2.5 million clones, under 95% of them seen just once. The sequencing sample was made of naive CD4+ T cells from PBMCs. The subset denotes: CD45RA+ positively selected. The receptors originated from a man younger than 30 in good health. Some clones in this sample may be carry-over from other donors' samples.

This chain connects TRBV7-2 to TRBJ1-2, with a weak D call TRBD1 (5 bases). This CDR3 has 16 residues. Trimming left V 3 bases short and J 1 base short, with 15 bases between. Germline loops: CDR1 SGHTA, CDR2 FQGNSA. The CDR3 sequence: CASSFTRDADNYGYTF. The CDR3 DNA sequence: TGTGCCAGCAGCTTTACCCGGGACGCTGATAACTATGGCTACACCTTC.

The chain links TRBV18 to TRBJ2-1; 7 nucleotides align to TRBD2. V lost 4 bases to trimming and J lost 4 bases; unmatched junction nucleotides: 4. Per germline, CDR1 KGHSH and CDR2 LQKENI. This CDR3 comprises 14 residues. In DNA form, the CDR3 reads TGTGCCAGCTCACAACTAGCGACGTACAATGAGCAGTTCTTC. Protein product: CASSQLATYNEQFF. Full variable domain (outside the CDR3, taken from reference TRBV18 and TRBJ2-1): NAGVMQNPRHLVRRRGQEARLRCSPMKGHSHVYWYRQLPEEGLKFMVYLQKENIIDESGMPKERFSAEFPKEGPSILRIQQVVRGDSAAYFCASSQLATYNEQFFGPGTRLTVL.

The chain recombines TRBV28 with TRBJ2-1; D gene ambiguous. This CDR3 has 14 residues. CDR1 and CDR2 from the germline V gene are MDHEN and SYDVKM. V was cut by 8 bases and J by 0 bases, with 11 bases left in between. Here the CDR3 reads CASQERNSYNEQFF. CDR3 coding DNA: TGTGCCAGCCAAGAAAGGAACTCCTACAATGAGCAGTTCTTC.

The chain carries TRBV11-3 and TRBJ2-3, with 8 bases identical to TRBD1. The CDR3 length is 15 residues. V lost 5 bases, J lost 1 base, and 5 bases stayed unmatched. CDR1 is SGHNT and CDR2 is YENEEA in the germline V gene. CDR3: CASSTGQGGTDTQYF. In DNA form, the CDR3 reads TGTGCCAGCAGCACCGGACAGGGAGGCACAGATACGCAGTATTTT. The full variable domain, rest sourced from reference TRBV11-3 and TRBJ2-3, is EAGVVQSPRYKIIEKKQPVAFWCNPISGHNTLYWYLQNLGQGPELLIRYENEEAVDDSQLPKDRFSAERLKGVDSTLKIQPAELGDSAVYLCASSTGQGGTDTQYFGPGTRLTVL.